The 32 T cell receptor beta chains reported below all come from one sample, sequenced in a study of human T cells and chemical hapten exposure. MiXCR was run by TCRdb on the RACE reads, yielding one entry per CDR3 protein. The sample has about 140,000 distinct CDR3 sequences, about 10% seen once. Specified time point: patch test 2, 6 weeks after DPC sensitization. The treatment denotes: therapeutic diphenylcyclopropenone sensitization with weekly scalp DPC. The sequencing here drew on whole blood, taken in connection with sensitization to the hapten diphenylcyclopropenone (DPC). These receptors were collected from a woman in her forties or fifties with alopecia areata. Some clones in this sample may be carry-over from other donors' samples.

The V gene is TRBV28, the J gene TRBJ2-7, with D tentatively TRBD2 (6 bases). V gave up 2 bases and J gave up 5 bases, with 13 bases separating them. This CDR3 has 14 amino acids. Germline V gene data show CDR1 as MDHEN and CDR2 as SYDVKM. CDR3: CASSLRDWPHEQYF. The CDR3 DNA reads TGTGCCAGCAGTTTAAGGGACTGGCCCCACGAGCAGTACTTC.

V usage is TRBV20-1 and J usage is TRBJ2-3; TRBD1 might be the D (6 bases). V was shortened by 2 bases and J by 2 bases, with 17 bases between the two germline ends. The CDR3 has 16 amino acids. Germline V CDR1 and CDR2: DFQATT, SNEGSKA (reference sequence). The CDR3 sequence: CSARPPGTYYTDTQYF. CDR3 nucleotides: TGCAGTGCTAGACCACCCGGGACATATTACACAGATACGCAGTATTTT.

This chain links TRBV24-1 with TRBJ2-3; tentative D call: TRBD1 (5 bases). The germline V and J ends were trimmed by 6 bases and 2 bases, with 11 bases remaining between them. CDR1 KGHDR and CDR2 SFDVKD come from the germline V gene. The CDR3 sequence is 14 residues long. CDR3 in amino acids: CATSTREFTDTQYF. The CDR3 DNA reads TGTGCCACCAGTACCAGGGAATTCACAGATACGCAGTATTTT.

This clonotype was seen repeatedly, ten times or more. V is TRBV30 and J is TRBJ2-1; D ambiguous. The CDR3 extends over 15 amino acids. Trimming pared 2 bases from V and 0 bases from J, leaving 11 bases between. The germline gives CDR1 GTSNPN, CDR2 SVGIG (reference sequence). DNA for the CDR3: TGTGCCTGGAGTACCACCCTCAGCTCCTACAATGAGCAGTTCTTC. This translates into CAWSTTLSSYNEQFF.

This clonotype came up a few times. The chain employs TRBV27 and TRBJ1-4; maybe TRBD1 (5 bases). The CDR3 runs to 13 residues. Germline V gives CDR1 MNHEY, CDR2 SMNVEV (reference sequence). Trimming stripped 5 bases from V and 8 bases from J, with 12 bases between. The CDR3 loop is CASSQGVGEKLFF. In nucleotides, the CDR3 is TGTGCCAGCAGTCAAGGGGTAGGAGAAAAACTGTTTTTT. Based on the CDR3 plus reference TRBV27 and TRBJ1-4, the full variable domain is EAQVTQNPRYLITVTGKKLTVTCSQNMNHEYMSWYRQDPGLGLRQIYYSMNVEVTDKGDVPEGYKVSRKEKRNFPLILESPSPNQTSLYFCASSQGVGEKLFFGSGTQLSVL.

The chain joins TRBV2 to TRBJ2-2; 7 positions match TRBD1. CDR3 size: 15 residues. V lost 8 bases to trimming and J lost 0 bases; unmatched junction nucleotides: 6. CDR1 is SNHLY and CDR2 is FYNNEI in the germline V gene. The CDR3 region is CASLDDRANTGELFF. The CDR3 region has the DNA TGTGCCAGCCTTGACGACAGGGCGAACACCGGGGAGCTGTTTTTT.

The rearrangement uses TRBV5-5 and TRBJ1-2, with D perhaps matching TRBD1 (5 bases). Trimming stripped 4 bases from V and 1 base from J, with 11 bases between. The CDR3 extends over 14 amino acids. From germline, CDR1 is SGHKS and CDR2 YYEKEE (reference sequence). The CDR3 DNA reads as TGTGCCAGCAGCCCTCCAGGGAGTAACTATGGCTACACCTTC. Translation gives CASSPPGSNYGYTF.

This clonotype was seen only a few times. V gene TRBV24-1 combines with J gene TRBJ2-2, with a weak D call TRBD2 (6 bases). Per the germline V gene, CDR1 is KGHDR and CDR2 is SFDVKD. The germline V and J ends were trimmed by 9 bases and 6 bases, with 13 bases remaining between them. The CDR3 extends over 13 amino acids. As DNA, the CDR3 is TGTGCCACCCGAAGGACTAAGGCCGGGGAGCTGTTTTTT. Translating it yields CATRRTKAGELFF.

Ten or more counts support this clonotype. V and J are TRBV11-3 and TRBJ2-4, with a possible D match to TRBD1 (5 bases). Germline V gives CDR1 SGHNT, CDR2 YENEEA. Trimming removed 3 bases from V and 1 base from J, with 7 bases in between. This CDR3 contains 14 residues. Here the CDR3 DNA reads TGTGCCAGCAGCTTGGCAGGGGCCAAAAACATTCAGTACTTC. Encoded protein: CASSLAGAKNIQYF.

CDR3 loop: CASSSQSRTSGNTIYF. The DNA of the CDR3 is TGTGCCAGCAGCTCCCAGAGTCGCACCTCTGGAAACACCATATATTTT. The rearrangement joins TRBV7-8 to TRBJ1-3; D is unresolved. Trimming took off 4 bases at V and 0 bases at J, with 13 bases between the two ends. CDR1 is SGHVS, CDR2 FQNEAQ, per germline. The CDR3 length is 16 residues.

This clonotype was recorded a few times. The chain couples TRBV6-5 to TRBJ1-1; 7 bases align to TRBD1. The CDR3 spans 14 residues. Germline V gene sequence: CDR1 MNHEY, CDR2 SVGAGI. The J segment lost 3 bases and the V segment lost 6 bases, leaving 7 bases of the junction unmatched. The DNA of the CDR3 is TGTGCCAGCAGGGTGACAGGGACCTACACTGAAGCTTTCTTT. Protein product: CASRVTGTYTEAFF.

This clonotype was counted between two and nine times. The V call is TRBV5-1, the J call TRBJ2-5, with TRBD2 as a possible D gene (7 bases). The CDR3 extends over 15 amino acids. CDR1 and CDR2 from the germline V gene are SGHRS and YFSETQ. Trimming pared 0 bases from V and 3 bases from J, leaving 12 bases between. This chain's CDR3 is CASSLDGGGEETQYF. DNA of the CDR3: TGCGCCAGCAGCTTGGACGGCGGGGGCGAAGAGACCCAGTACTTC.

The V call is TRBV29-1, the J call TRBJ2-1; D might be TRBD2 (5 bases). The CDR3 is 14 residues long. Germline assignment: CDR1 SQVTM and CDR2 ANQGSEA. V lost 7 bases and J lost 3, with 16 bases in between. The CDR3 nucleotides are TGCAGCGCCGCTACTAGAGGGAGCTACAATGAGCAGTTCTTC. Encoded protein: CSAATRGSYNEQFF.

This clonotype appeared a few times. The chain is built from TRBV7-9 and TRBJ1-2, with D hard to call. Per germline, CDR1 SEHNR and CDR2 FQNEAQ (reference sequence). V was trimmed by 5 bases and J by 2 bases, leaving 9 bases between them. The CDR3 runs to 13 residues. The CDR3 sequence: CASSPQANYGYTF. The CDR3 DNA follows: TGTGCCAGCAGCCCCCAGGCCAACTATGGCTACACCTTC.

This clonotype occurred a few times. The CDR3 nucleotides read TGTGCCTGGAGTGTAATAGGCAGGGTCAATCAGCCCCAGCATTTT. Translating it yields CAWSVIGRVNQPQHF. The chain couples TRBV30 to TRBJ1-5; perhaps TRBD1 as D (5 bases). V shed 0 bases and J shed 3 bases, with 12 bases lying between them. CDR3 length: 15 amino acids. Germline V gives CDR1 GTSNPN, CDR2 SVGIG (reference sequence).

This chain links TRBV10-3 with TRBJ2-7, with D hard to call. V was cut by 3 bases and J by 0 bases, with 12 bases left in between. Germline assignment: CDR1 ENHRY and CDR2 SYGVKD. This CDR3 has 15 amino acids. The CDR3 sequence: CAISDSSESSYEQYF. The CDR3 region has the DNA TGTGCCATCAGTGACAGCTCGGAGAGCTCCTACGAGCAGTACTTC.

The sample holds many counts of this clonotype. The chain recombines TRBV5-1 with TRBJ2-7, with TRBD2 matching 14 bases. Germline assignment: CDR1 SGHRS and CDR2 YFSETQ. CDR3 length: 16 amino acids. V shed 0 bases, J shed 2 bases, and the junction held 1 base outside the gene matches. CDR3 in amino acids: CASSLGGLAGAYEQYF. The CDR3 bases are TGCGCCAGCAGCTTGGGGGGACTAGCGGGAGCCTACGAGCAGTACTTC.

The CDR3 coding sequence is TGTGCCAGCAGGAACTACGGGGGGGCTAATTCACCCCTCCACTTT. Protein: CASRNYGGANSPLHF. This chain uses TRBV28 with TRBJ1-6, with TRBD1 as a possible D gene (6 bases). Germline V gives CDR1 MDHEN, CDR2 SYDVKM. This CDR3 contains 15 residues. Trimming removed 6 bases at V and 6 bases at J, with 15 bases between.

The V gene is TRBV6-2 or TRBV6-3, the J gene TRBJ1-5; D not certain. CDR3 length: 13 residues. V was cut by 5 bases and J by 7 bases, with 12 bases left in between. From germline, CDR1 is MNHEY and CDR2 SVGEGT. The CDR3 DNA is TGTGCCAGCAGTGATACGGAGCGGCAGCCCCAGCATTTT. It encodes CASSDTERQPQHF.

The table lists this clonotype with many counts. The gene calls are TRBV5-1 and TRBJ2-1, with 7 bases fitting TRBD2. The CDR3 has 15 amino acids. The J segment lost 7 bases and the V segment lost 2 bases, leaving 9 bases of the junction unmatched. Germline assignment: CDR1 SGHRS and CDR2 YFSETQ. CDR3 nucleotide sequence: TGCGCCAGCAGCTTTTCGCGGGAGTCCGGGAATGAGCAGTTCTTC. Its protein product is CASSFSRESGNEQFF.

This chain links TRBV2 with TRBJ2-3; D is perhaps TRBD1 (6 bases). Germline loops: CDR1 SNHLY, CDR2 FYNNEI. The CDR3 has 14 residues. V shed 7 bases and J shed 2 bases, with 13 bases lying between them. The CDR3 bases are TGTGCCAGCACCGCGAGACAGGCCACAGATACGCAGTATTTT. Its protein is CASTARQATDTQYF.

This clonotype was seen many times. The CDR3 loop is CASSRTGEQETQYF. The DNA for the CDR3 is TGTGCCAGCAGTCGGACAGGGGAACAAGAGACCCAGTACTTC. The V gene is TRBV28, the J gene TRBJ2-5, with 9 bases aligning to TRBD1. The CDR3 is 14 amino acids. Germline CDR1 is MDHEN and CDR2 is SYDVKM. The junction had 3 bases not matched to a gene; V was cut back by 5 bases and J by 2 bases. Filled out from reference TRBV28 and TRBJ2-5, the complete variable domain reads DVKVTQSSRYLVKRTGEKVFLECVQDMDHENMFWYRQDPGLGLRLIYFSYDVKMKEKGDIPEGYSVSREKKERFSLILESASTNQTSMYLCASSRTGEQETQYFGPGTRLLVL.

On this clonotype: A junction end diverges from the germline sequence, so it may reflect a read error. This chain connects TRBV13 to TRBJ2-3, with D perhaps given as TRBD1 or TRBD2 (6 bases each). The CDR3 is made up of 14 amino acids. Germline CDR1 reads PRHDT; CDR2 reads FYEKMQ (reference sequence). The CDR3 here is CASSQRGATGTQYF. In DNA form, the CDR3 reads TGTGCCAGCAGCCAGAGGGGGGCCACAGGTACGCAGTATTTT.

This clonotype was detected ten times or more. The J gene is TRBJ2-3, the V gene TRBV5-4; 14 bases are shared with TRBD2. In germline, CDR1 is SGHNT, CDR2 YYREEE (reference sequence). V trimming: 4 bases; J trimming: 3 bases; junction bases outside the gene matches: 7. The CDR3 extends over 17 amino acids. CDR3 sequence: CASSRGTSGRGTDTQYF. CDR3 DNA sequence: TGTGCCAGCAGCCGGGGGACTAGCGGGAGAGGTACAGATACGCAGTATTTT.

Ten or more counts support this clonotype. The V gene is TRBV15, the J gene TRBJ2-3; tentatively, D is TRBD1 (5 bases). The CDR3 runs to 15 residues. The V gene's germline CDR1 is LNHNV and CDR2 YYDKDF (reference sequence). V lost 1 base and J lost 8, with 16 bases in between. The DNA of the CDR3 is TGTGCCACCAGCAGAGTGGGCGCAGGAAGGGGTACGCAGTATTTT. This codes for CATSRVGAGRGTQYF.

At least ten counts were recorded for this clonotype. The V and J genes are TRBV12-3 or TRBV12-4 and TRBJ2-5; no clear D gene. CDR3 length: 13 amino acids. V lost 4 bases and J 2 bases, leaving 8 bases between the germline ends. The CDR3 DNA follows: TGTGCCAGCAGTTCCCCCCTTCAAGAGACCCAGTACTTC. It specifies CASSSPLQETQYF.

The table lists this clonotype with a few counts. The chain recombines TRBV7-2 with TRBJ2-4; 7 bases are a match to TRBD1. With V trimmed by 5 bases and J by 2 bases, 6 bases remained unmatched. Germline V gene data show CDR1 as SGHTA and CDR2 as FQGNSA. The CDR3 runs 15 residues. The CDR3 loop reads CASSGQTGTKNIQYF. CDR3 DNA: TGTGCCAGCAGCGGCCAGACAGGGACCAAAAACATTCAGTACTTC.

The chain carries TRBV5-4 and TRBJ2-2; D unclear. Trimming took 4 bases from V and 6 from J, leaving 10 bases between them. The CDR3 extends over 13 amino acids. The germline V gene has CDR1 SGHNT and CDR2 YYREEE (reference sequence). The CDR3 coding sequence is TGTGCCAGCAGCCTGGGGTTAGCCGGGGAGCTGTTTTTT. This translates into CASSLGLAGELFF.

J is TRBJ1-3 and V is TRBV12-3 or TRBV12-4; no clear D. V lost 5 bases, J lost 4 bases, and 12 bases lay in between. The CDR3 covers 14 residues. The CDR3 bases are TGTGCCAGCAGTGTTGAGGGCCAAGGAAACACCATATATTTT. This gives the protein CASSVEGQGNTIYF.

A few counts support this clonotype. The rearrangement joins TRBV6-2 or TRBV6-3 to TRBJ1-5; 8 nucleotides agree with TRBD1. The CDR3 consists of 15 residues. Trimming removed 8 bases from V and 0 bases from J; junction bases left unmatched: 6. Germline CDR1 and CDR2: MNHEY and SVGEGT. The CDR3 DNA follows: TGTGCCAGCGGGACAGGCGATTATAGCAATCAGCCCCAGCATTTT. Its protein product is CASGTGDYSNQPQHF.

V usage is TRBV5-6 and J usage is TRBJ2-7, with 9 bases fitting TRBD1. The V gene end was trimmed by 3 bases and the J gene end by 2 bases; junction bases not matched to a gene: 6. The germline V gene has CDR1 SGHDT and CDR2 YYEEEE. The CDR3 runs 15 residues. The chain's CDR3 is CASSSDRGTPYEQYF. Written as DNA, the CDR3 is TGTGCCAGCAGCTCCGACAGGGGGACGCCCTACGAGCAGTACTTC.

Ten or more counts support this clonotype. The chain employs TRBV5-4 and TRBJ2-5; D not resolved. Germline V gene sequence: CDR1 SGHNT, CDR2 YYREEE (reference sequence). V lost 4 bases and J lost 5, with 15 bases in between. CDR3 length: 14 residues. The CDR3 DNA reads TGTGCCAGCAGCCCAACCGGAAACGGGGAGACCCAGTACTTC. Protein product: CASSPTGNGETQYF. Based on the CDR3 plus reference TRBV5-4 and TRBJ2-5, the full variable domain is ETGVTQSPTHLIKTRGQQVTLRCSSQSGHNTVSWYQQALGQGPQFIFQYYREEENGRGNFPPRFSGLQFPNYSSELNVNALELDDSALYLCASSPTGNGETQYFGPGTRLLVL.